This TCR beta chain came from a study of beta chain features in type 1 diabetes. Study-wide points: The naive, central memory and Treg TCRB repertoires showed an apparent similarity that was greater among patients than among healthy donors. A possible short-template PCR bias applies equally to patients and controls. People with Type 1 diabetes carried modestly yet significantly shorter TCRB CDR3s in all four CD4+ subsets.

Expressed TCRB transcripts were sequenced, since all the RNA that had been isolated was reverse transcribed. Sequencing was performed with immunoSEQ multiplex PCR; in TCRdb, only in-frame clones are kept and a portion is missing. The sample lists under 400,000 clones; less than 20% were seen once. The trim removed 4 bases at V and 7 bases at J, leaving 7 bases unmatched. Germline-derived CDR1 and CDR2 are SGHRS and YFSETQ. The CDR3 spans 15 residues. As concerns this clone: What it binds is not known.

The V and J genes are TRBV5-1 and TRBJ2-5; 13 nucleotides match TRBD2. The sequenced material came from naive CD4+ T cells from blood. This receptor was taken from a young woman in good health. The CDR3 spells CASSDGTSGDRTQYF. The CDR3 DNA is TGCGCCAGCAGCGACGGGACTAGCGGGGACAGGACCCAGTACTTC.